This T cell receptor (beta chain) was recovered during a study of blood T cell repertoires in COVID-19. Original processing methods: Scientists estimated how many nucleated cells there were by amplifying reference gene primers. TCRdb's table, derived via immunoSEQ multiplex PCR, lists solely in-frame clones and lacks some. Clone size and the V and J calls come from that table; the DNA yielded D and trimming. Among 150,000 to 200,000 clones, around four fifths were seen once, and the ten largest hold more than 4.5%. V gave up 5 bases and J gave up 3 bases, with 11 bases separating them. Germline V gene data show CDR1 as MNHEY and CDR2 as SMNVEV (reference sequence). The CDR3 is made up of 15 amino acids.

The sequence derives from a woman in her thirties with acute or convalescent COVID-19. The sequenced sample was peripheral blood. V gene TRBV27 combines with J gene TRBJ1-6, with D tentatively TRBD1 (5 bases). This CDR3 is CASSDRILYNSPLHF. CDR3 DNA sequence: TGTGCCAGCAGTGACAGAATACTCTATAATTCACCCCTCCACTTT.